The T cell receptor (beta chain) under discussion was sequenced for a study of breast tumors, draining lymph nodes, adjacent tissues. Findings and caveats of the study: Compared with lymph nodes, tumors were less diverse; compared with nontumor tissue, more. Compared with basal-like, luminal-like tumors shared significantly more repertoire with nontumor tissue.

The CDR3 sequence is 13 residues long. With 4 bases clipped from V and 9 bases from J, the junction kept 7 bases outside the gene matches. The V gene's germline CDR1 is SGHNT and CDR2 YYREEE (reference sequence). TCRdb processed the multiplex PCR reads anew with MiXCR; each CDR3 protein has one entry. The table shows 290,000 or so distinct CDR3 sequences, with around 31% occurring only once. This clonotype was counted ten times or more. Its antigen is undetermined. The lymph nodes were axillary draining lymph nodes from breast cancer patients. The clonotype was recovered from a female donor with breast cancer. Some clones in this sample may be carry-over from other donors' samples. The chain is built from TRBV5-4 and TRBJ2-1; 7 nucleotides match TRBD1. Sequenced material: axillary lymph node tissue. The chain's CDR3 is CASSPGGATEQFF. The CDR3 DNA reads as TGTGCCAGCAGCCCAGGGGGAGCGACTGAGCAGTTCTTC.